This T cell receptor (beta chain) stems from a study of blood T cell repertoires in COVID-19. Study-wide background: Acute and convalescent COVID-19 specimens originated in the United States, Italy and Spain. The cDNA or gDNA used as material had been derived from T cells, B-cell-depleted T cells, or PBMCs.

This CDR3 is built from 14 residues. Trimming shortened V by 5 bases and J by 4 bases, and 12 bases separated the two germline ends. Germline lookup yields CDR1 MRHNA and CDR2 SNTAGT. Methods used by the authors: Reference gene primer amplification in the assay estimated nucleated cell counts. TCRdb's table, derived via immunoSEQ multiplex PCR, lists solely in-frame clones and lacks some. V and J calls and clone size are copied from that table; D and trimming were computed from the DNA. The table lists approximately 250,000 clones, roughly 84% of them singletons. The specimen sequenced was peripheral blood. The rearrangement joins TRBV6-4 to TRBJ2-1; D is possibly TRBD1 (6 bases). The origin of this receptor is a middle-aged man with acute or convalescent COVID-19. The CDR3 protein is CASSPQGTYNEQFF. The CDR3 bases are TGTGCCAGCAGTCCCCAGGGGACATACAATGAGCAGTTCTTC.